These T cell receptor beta chains were read from a single sample in a study of blood T cell repertoires in COVID-19. Assay: immunoSEQ multiplex PCR; the TCRdb copy retains only in-frame clones and omits some. The sample lists over 400,000 clones, approximately 85% occurring once. Sequencing input: peripheral blood. These receptors were collected from a human donor in a cohort sampled during active COVID-19. Each CDR3 is given without its conserved first and last residue. Part of the rows lack a size; the others show once, few, many or a class for expanded clones.

v_gene	abundance	j_gene	CDR3aa
TRBV6-5	NA	TRBJ2-1	ASSPQLAGYNEQF
TRBV29-1	NA	TRBJ2-1	SLRGAGGGHGEQF
TRBV9	NA	TRBJ1-3	ASSDKQGLISGNTIY
TRBV29-1	NA	TRBJ1-2	SVEGQGAYT
TRBV28	NA	TRBJ1-1	ASRSWGRGNTEAF
TRBV27	NA	TRBJ2-1	ASSLDEPSGRGYNEQF
TRBV18	NA	TRBJ1-2	ASSVLPDRESYGYT
TRBV7-9	NA	TRBJ1-6	ASSGNSPLH
TRBV19	NA	TRBJ2-3	ASSAPRDRGSDTQY
TRBV7-8	NA	TRBJ1-1	ASSLASTGKAEAF
TRBV2	NA	TRBJ1-3	ASQLDRGSGNTIY
TRBV19	NA	TRBJ2-1	ASSARYSGLGLAGYNEQF
TRBV30	NA	TRBJ1-1	AQGSNTEAF
TRBV7-2	NA	TRBJ1-5	ASSVAGVGQPQH
TRBV30	NA	TRBJ1-2	AWSVEGQGNGYT
TRBV28	NA	TRBJ1-1	ASSFRDRGPTNTEAF
TRBV30	NA	TRBJ2-7	AWSTGGTYEQY
TRBV18	few	TRBJ1-6	ASSPRQADNSPLH
TRBV5-1	NA	TRBJ1-2	ASSLTPTNYGYT
TRBV18	NA	TRBJ1-2	ASSPSGQGANGYT
TRBV15	NA	TRBJ2-1	ATSRESPGNYNEQF
TRBV6-5	once	TRBJ1-3	ASSYSVREPGNTIY
TRBV9	NA	TRBJ1-1	ASSVEGGAGNTEAF
TRBV2	NA	TRBJ2-2	ASMSYSNTGELF